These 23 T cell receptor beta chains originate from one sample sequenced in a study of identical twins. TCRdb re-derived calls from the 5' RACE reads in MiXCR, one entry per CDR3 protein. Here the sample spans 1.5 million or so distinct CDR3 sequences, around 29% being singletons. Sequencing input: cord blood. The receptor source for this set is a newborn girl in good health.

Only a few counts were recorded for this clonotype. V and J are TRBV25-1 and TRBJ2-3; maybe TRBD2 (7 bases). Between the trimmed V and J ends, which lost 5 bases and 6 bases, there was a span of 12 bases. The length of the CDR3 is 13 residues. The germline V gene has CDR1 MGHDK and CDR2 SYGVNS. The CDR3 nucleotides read TGTGCCAGCAGTTGGACAGCGGGGGATACGCAGTATTTT. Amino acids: CASSWTAGDTQYF.

CDR3 sequence: CAWNGGTDTQYF. The CDR3, as DNA: TGTGCCTGGAATGGAGGCACAGATACGCAGTATTTT. The chain joins TRBV30 to TRBJ2-3, with D unresolved. Germline V gives CDR1 GTSNPN, CDR2 SVGIG (reference sequence). The V and J ends lost 4 bases and 1 base respectively, with 6 bases between them. The length of the CDR3 is 12 residues.

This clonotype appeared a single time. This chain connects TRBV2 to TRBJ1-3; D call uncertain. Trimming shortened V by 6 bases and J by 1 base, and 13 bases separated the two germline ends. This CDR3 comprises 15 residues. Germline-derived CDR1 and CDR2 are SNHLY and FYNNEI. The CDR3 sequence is CASRNVGPSGNTIYF. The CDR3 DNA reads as TGTGCCAGCAGGAATGTAGGCCCGTCTGGAAACACCATATATTTT. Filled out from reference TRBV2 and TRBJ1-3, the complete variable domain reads EPEVTQTPSHQVTQMGQEVILRCVPISNHLYFYWYRQILGQKVEFLVSFYNNEISEKSEIFDDQFSVERPDGSNFTLKIRSTKLEDSAMYFCASRNVGPSGNTIYFGEGSWLTVV.

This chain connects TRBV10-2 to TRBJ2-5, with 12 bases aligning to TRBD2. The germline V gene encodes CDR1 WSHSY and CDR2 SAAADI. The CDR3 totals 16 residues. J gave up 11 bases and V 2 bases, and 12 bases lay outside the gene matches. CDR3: CASSERLAGANNEQYF. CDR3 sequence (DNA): TGCGCCAGCAGTGAGCGACTAGCGGGGGCGAACAATGAGCAGTACTTC.

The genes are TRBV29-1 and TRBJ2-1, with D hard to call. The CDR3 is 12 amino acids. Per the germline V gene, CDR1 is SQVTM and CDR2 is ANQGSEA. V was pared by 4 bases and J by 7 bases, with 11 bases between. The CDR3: CSVGPNTNEQFF. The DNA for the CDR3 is TGCAGCGTTGGCCCCAACACTAATGAGCAGTTCTTC.

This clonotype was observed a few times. The CDR3 here is CASSQDFRGLAGGSVYNEQFF. CDR3 DNA sequence: TGCGCCAGCAGCCAAGATTTCCGTGGACTAGCGGGAGGGAGTGTTTACAATGAGCAGTTCTTC. The chain is built from TRBV4-1 and TRBJ2-1; TRBD2 aligns across 15 bases. This CDR3 region has 21 residues. Unmatched junction bases numbered 13, after V lost 0 bases and J lost 4 bases. CDR1 and CDR2 from the germline V gene are MGHRA and YSYEKL.

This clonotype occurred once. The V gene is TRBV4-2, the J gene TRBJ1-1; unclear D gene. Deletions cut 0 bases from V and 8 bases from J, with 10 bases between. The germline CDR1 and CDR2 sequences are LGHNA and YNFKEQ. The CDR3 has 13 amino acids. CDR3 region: CASSQETWVEAFF. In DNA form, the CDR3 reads TGTGCCAGCAGCCAAGAGACCTGGGTGGAAGCTTTCTTT.

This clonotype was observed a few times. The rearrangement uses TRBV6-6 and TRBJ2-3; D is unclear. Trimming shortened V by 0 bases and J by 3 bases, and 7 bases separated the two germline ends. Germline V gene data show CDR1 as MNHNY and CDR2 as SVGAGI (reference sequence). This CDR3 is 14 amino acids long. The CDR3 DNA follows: TGTGCCAGCAGTTACTCAGCGACTACAGATACGCAGTATTTT. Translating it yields CASSYSATTDTQYF.

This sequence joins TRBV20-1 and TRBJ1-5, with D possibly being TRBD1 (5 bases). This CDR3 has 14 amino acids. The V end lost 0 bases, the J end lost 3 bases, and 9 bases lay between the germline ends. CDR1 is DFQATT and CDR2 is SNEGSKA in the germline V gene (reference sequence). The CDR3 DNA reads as TGCAGTGCTAGAGATGTGACAGTCAATCAGCCCCAGCATTTT. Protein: CSARDVTVNQPQHF.

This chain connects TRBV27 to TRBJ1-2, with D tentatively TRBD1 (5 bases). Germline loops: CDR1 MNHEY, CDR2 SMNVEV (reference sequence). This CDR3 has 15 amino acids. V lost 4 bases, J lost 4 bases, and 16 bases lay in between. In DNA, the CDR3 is TGTGCCAGCAGTTCCCGGGACGGAGTATCCTATGGCTACACCTTC. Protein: CASSSRDGVSYGYTF.

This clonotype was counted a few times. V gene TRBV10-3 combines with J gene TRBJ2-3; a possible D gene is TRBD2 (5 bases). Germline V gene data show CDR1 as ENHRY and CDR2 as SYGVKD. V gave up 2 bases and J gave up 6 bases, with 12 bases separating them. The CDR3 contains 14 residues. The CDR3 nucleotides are TGTGCCATCAGTGAGGCGGGCCAGTCCGATACGCAGTATTTT. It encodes CAISEAGQSDTQYF.

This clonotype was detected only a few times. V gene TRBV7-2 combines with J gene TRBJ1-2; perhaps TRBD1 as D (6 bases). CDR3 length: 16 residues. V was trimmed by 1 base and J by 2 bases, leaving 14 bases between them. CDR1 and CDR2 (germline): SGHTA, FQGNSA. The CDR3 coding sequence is TGTGCCAGCAGCTTAGTCGCAGGGGCCCGAAACTATGGCTACACCTTC. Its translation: CASSLVAGARNYGYTF.

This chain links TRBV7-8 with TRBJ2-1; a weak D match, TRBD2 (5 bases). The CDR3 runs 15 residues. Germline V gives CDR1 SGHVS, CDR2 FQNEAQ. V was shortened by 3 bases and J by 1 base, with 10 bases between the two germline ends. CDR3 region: CASSLPGVSYNEQFF. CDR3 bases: TGTGCCAGCAGCTTGCCCGGGGTATCCTACAATGAGCAGTTCTTC. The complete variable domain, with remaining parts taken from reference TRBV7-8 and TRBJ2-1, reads GAGVSQSPRYKVAKRGQDVALRCDPISGHVSLFWYQQALGQGPEFLTYFQNEAQLDKSGLPSDRFFAERPEGSVSTLKIQRTQQEDSAVYLCASSLPGVSYNEQFFGPGTRLTVL.

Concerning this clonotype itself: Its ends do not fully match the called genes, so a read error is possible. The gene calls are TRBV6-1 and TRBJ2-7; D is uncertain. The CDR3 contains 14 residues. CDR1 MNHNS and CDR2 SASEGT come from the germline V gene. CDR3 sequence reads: CASSPPGPHYGQYF. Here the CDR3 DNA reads TGTGCCAGCAGTCCCCCTGGTCCTCACTACGGGCAGTACTTC.

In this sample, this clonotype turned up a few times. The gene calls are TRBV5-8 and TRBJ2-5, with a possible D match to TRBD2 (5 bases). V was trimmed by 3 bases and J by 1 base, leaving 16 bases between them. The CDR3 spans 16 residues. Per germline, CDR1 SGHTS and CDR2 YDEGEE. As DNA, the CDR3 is TGTGCCAGCAGCTCACTCCTTCGGGGAGCCCAAGAGACCCAGTACTTC. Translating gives CASSSLLRGAQETQYF.

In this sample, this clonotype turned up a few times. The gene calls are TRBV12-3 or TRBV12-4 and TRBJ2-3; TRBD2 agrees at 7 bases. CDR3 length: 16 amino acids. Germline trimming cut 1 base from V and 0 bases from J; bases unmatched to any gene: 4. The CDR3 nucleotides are TGTGCCAGCAGTTTAGGAGCGGGGTTTAGCACAGATACGCAGTATTTT. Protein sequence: CASSLGAGFSTDTQYF.

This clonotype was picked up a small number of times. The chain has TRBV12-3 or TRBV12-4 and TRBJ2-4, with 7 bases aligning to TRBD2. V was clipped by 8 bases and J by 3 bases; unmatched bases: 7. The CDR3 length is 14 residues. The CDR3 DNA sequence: TGTGCCAGCGGGAGGGCCAGTGACAAAAACATTCAGTACTTC. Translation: CASGRASDKNIQYF.

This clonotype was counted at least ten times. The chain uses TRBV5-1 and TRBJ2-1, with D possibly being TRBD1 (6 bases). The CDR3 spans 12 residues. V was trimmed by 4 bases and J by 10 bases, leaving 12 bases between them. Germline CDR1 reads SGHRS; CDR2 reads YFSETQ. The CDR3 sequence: CASSPTGPEQFF. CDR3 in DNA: TGCGCCAGCAGCCCTACAGGGCCAGAGCAGTTCTTC.

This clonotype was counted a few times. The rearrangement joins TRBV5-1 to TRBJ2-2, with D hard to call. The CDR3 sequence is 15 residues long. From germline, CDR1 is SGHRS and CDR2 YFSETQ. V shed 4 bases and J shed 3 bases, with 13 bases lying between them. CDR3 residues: CASSVDQIDTGELFF. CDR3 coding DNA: TGCGCCAGCAGCGTGGACCAGATAGACACCGGGGAGCTGTTTTTT. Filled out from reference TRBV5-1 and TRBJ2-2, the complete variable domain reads KAGVTQTPRYLIKTRGQQVTLSCSPISGHRSVSWYQQTPGQGLQFLFEYFSETQRNKGNFPGRFSGRQFSNSRSEMNVSTLELGDSALYLCASSVDQIDTGELFFGEGSRLTVL.

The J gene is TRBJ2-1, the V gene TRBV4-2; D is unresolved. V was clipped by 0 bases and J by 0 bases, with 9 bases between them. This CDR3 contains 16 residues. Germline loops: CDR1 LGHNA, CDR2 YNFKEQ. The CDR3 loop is CASSQERTPSYNEQFF. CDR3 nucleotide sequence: TGTGCCAGCAGCCAAGAAAGGACCCCCTCCTACAATGAGCAGTTCTTC.

CDR3 protein: CSANQLGEGTDTQYF. CDR3 DNA sequence: TGCAGTGCTAACCAACTAGGGGAGGGCACAGATACGCAGTATTTT. The chain employs TRBV20-1 and TRBJ2-3, with D tentatively TRBD2 (6 bases). CDR1 DFQATT and CDR2 SNEGSKA come from the germline V gene (reference sequence). The CDR3 length is 15 residues. V lost 4 bases to trimming and J lost 1 base, with 15 bases between them.

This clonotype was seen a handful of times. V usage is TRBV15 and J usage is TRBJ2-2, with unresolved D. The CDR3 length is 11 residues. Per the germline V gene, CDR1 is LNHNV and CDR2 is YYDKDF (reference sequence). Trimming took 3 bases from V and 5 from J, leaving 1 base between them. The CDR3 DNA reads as TGTGCCACCAGCAGGACCGGGGAGCTGTTTTTT. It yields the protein CATSRTGELFF. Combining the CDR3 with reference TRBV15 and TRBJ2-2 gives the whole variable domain DAMVIQNPRYQVTQFGKPVTLSCSQTLNHNVMYWYQQKSSQAPKLLFHYYDKDFNNEADTPDNFQSRRPNTSFCFLDIRSPGLGDTAMYLCATSRTGELFFGEGSRLTVL.

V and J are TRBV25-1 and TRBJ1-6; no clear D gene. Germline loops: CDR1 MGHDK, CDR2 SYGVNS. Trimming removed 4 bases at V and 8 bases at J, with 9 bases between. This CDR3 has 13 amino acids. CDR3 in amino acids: CASSAIEDSPLHF. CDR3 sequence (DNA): TGTGCCAGCAGTGCTATCGAAGATTCACCCCTCCACTTT.